The clone carrying this TCR beta chain was picked up a small number of times. The antigen is not known. This sample stems from a study of T cells in Graves' hyperthyroidism and ophthalmopathy. Regarding the study as a whole: Most thyroid clonotypes that were expanded above 0.001 also turned up in blood.

TCR beta CDR3 sequences were amplified from RNA transcripts. The study used the HTBI primer set for a first-round RT-PCR of the TCR CDR3. TCRdb redid the calling of the multiplex PCR reads with MiXCR, one entry per CDR3 protein. The sample lists some 440,000 distinct CDR3 sequences; 15% to 19% were seen once. The CDR3 is made up of 15 amino acids. Trimming took 0 bases from V and 0 from J, leaving 8 bases between them. The germline V gene encodes CDR1 SGDLS and CDR2 YYNGEE. Sequencing used blood. The chain employs TRBV9 and TRBJ2-3; D is undetermined. This clonotype was sampled from a young woman with Graves' hyperthyroidism. The CDR3 reads CASSVGRLSTDTQYF. The CDR3 DNA reads as TGTGCCAGCAGCGTAGGGCGCCTCAGCACAGATACGCAGTATTTT.